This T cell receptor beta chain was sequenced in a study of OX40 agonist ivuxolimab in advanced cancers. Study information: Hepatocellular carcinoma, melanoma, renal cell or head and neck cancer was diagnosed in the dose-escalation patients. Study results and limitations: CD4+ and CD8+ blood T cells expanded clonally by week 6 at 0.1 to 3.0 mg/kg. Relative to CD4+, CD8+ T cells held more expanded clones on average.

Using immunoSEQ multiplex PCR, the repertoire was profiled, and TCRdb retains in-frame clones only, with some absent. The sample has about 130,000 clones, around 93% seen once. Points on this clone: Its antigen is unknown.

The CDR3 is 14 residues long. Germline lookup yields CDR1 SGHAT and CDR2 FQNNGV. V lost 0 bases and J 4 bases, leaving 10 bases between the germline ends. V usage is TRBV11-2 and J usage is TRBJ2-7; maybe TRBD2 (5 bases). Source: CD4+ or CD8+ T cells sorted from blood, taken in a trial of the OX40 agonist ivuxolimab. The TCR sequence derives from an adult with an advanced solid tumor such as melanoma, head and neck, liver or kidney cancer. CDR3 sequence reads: CASSLEPGRYEQYF. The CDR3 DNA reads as TGTGCCAGCAGCTTAGAACCGGGAAGGTACGAGCAGTACTTC. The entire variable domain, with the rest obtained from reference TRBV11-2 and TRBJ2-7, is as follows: EAGVAQSPRYKIIEKRQSVAFWCNPISGHATLYWYQQILGQGPKLLIQFQNNGVVDDSQLPKDRFSAERLKGVDSTLKIQPAKLEDSAVYLCASSLEPGRYEQYFGPGTRLTVT.